Listed below are T cell receptor beta chains from one sample, sequenced in a study of blood T cell repertoires in COVID-19. Produced via immunoSEQ multiplex PCR; TCRdb's table is partial and in-frame only. The data contain about 54,000 clones, 75% to 90% of them seen just once; the ten biggest clones take up approximately 5%. Material: peripheral blood. The source is a human donor in a cohort sampled during active COVID-19. Each CDR3 is given with its conserved first and last residue. D genes are given only for firm matches. Part of the rows lack a size; the others show once, few, many or a class for expanded clones.

TRBJ1-1 | NA | TRBD1 | TRBV7-9 | TGTGCCAGCCGGGGACAGATGAACACTGAAGCTTTCTTT | CASRGQMNTEAFF
TRBJ2-1 | NA | TRBD1 | TRBV29-1 | TGCAGCGCGGGGACAGGGCAGAATGAGCAGTTCTTC | CSAGTGQNEQFF
TRBJ1-1 | NA | NA | TRBV3-1/TRBV3-2 | TGTGCCAGCAGCAAGAAACAGGGTGGGAACACTGAAGCTTTCTTT | CASSKKQGGNTEAFF
TRBJ1-2 | NA | NA | TRBV28 | TGTGCCAGCAGTTTGAACGGGGTGGACTATGGCTACACCTTC | CASSLNGVDYGYTF
TRBJ2-1 | NA | NA | TRBV6-5 | TGTGCCAGCAGTTCCCCCAGATACAATGAGCAGTTCTTC | CASSSPRYNEQFF
TRBJ1-6 | NA | TRBD1 | TRBV4-3 | TGCGCCAGCAGCCGCGACAGGGTAGTATCACCCCTCCACTTT | CASSRDRVVSPLHF
TRBJ2-1 | once | TRBD1 | TRBV7-2 | TGTGCCAGCAGCTGGGATCGCGGGACAGGGGATGGCAATGAGCAGTTCTTC | CASSWDRGTGDGNEQFF
TRBJ2-4 | NA | NA | TRBV15 | TGTGCCACCAGCAGGGGATCCAGGGGGGCAGCCAAAAACATTCAGTACTTC | CATSRGSRGAAKNIQYF
TRBJ2-7 | NA | NA | TRBV6-2/TRBV6-3 | TGTGCCAGCAGTTTGAGGGGGATTCGGACGGAGCCCTACGAGCAGTACTTC | CASSLRGIRTEPYEQYF
TRBJ2-4 | NA | TRBD1 | TRBV2 | TGTGCCAGCAGCGCAAACAAACAGGGGATGGCCAAAAACATTCAGTACTTC | CASSANKQGMAKNIQYF
TRBJ1-4 | few | NA | TRBV4-2 | TGTGCCAGCAGCCAAGAGGGTCCTAGAGAAAAACTGTTTTTT | CASSQEGPREKLFF
TRBJ2-7 | NA | TRBD2 | TRBV7-9 | TGTGCCAGCAGCACCACTAGCGGGAGCTCCTACGAGCAGTACTTC | CASSTTSGSSYEQYF
TRBJ1-1 | NA | NA | TRBV10-3 | TGTGCCATCAGTGAACAGGTAAACACTGAAGCTTTCTTT | CAISEQVNTEAFF
TRBJ1-2 | NA | TRBD1 | TRBV6-2/TRBV6-3 | TGTGCCAGCAGTTACTCCCGGGACAGGGGGGCCTATGGCTACACCTTC | CASSYSRDRGAYGYTF
TRBJ2-7 | NA | TRBD1 | TRBV18 | TGTGCCAGCTCACCGGGGACAGGGAGCGAGCAGTACTTC | CASSPGTGSEQYF
TRBJ2-5 | NA | TRBD1 | TRBV3-1/TRBV3-2 | TGTGCCAGCAGCCGGACAGGGGTAGAAGAGACCCAGTACTTC | CASSRTGVEETQYF
TRBJ2-3 | NA | NA | TRBV7-2 | TGTGCCAGCAGCTTATCCTCGGATACGCAGTATTTT | CASSLSSDTQYF
TRBJ2-3 | NA | TRBD2 | TRBV6-1 | TGTGCCAGCAGTGGTCGCTCGCGGGGGGGCACAGATACGCAGTATTTT | CASSGRSRGGTDTQYF
TRBJ2-3 | NA | TRBD2 | TRBV5-1 | TGCGCCAGCAGCCCCTACCTAACTAGCGGGAGGATCGATACGCAGTATTTT | CASSPYLTSGRIDTQYF
TRBJ1-1 | few | TRBD1 | TRBV7-2 | TGTGCCAGCAGCTTAGGGGCAGGGGGCGGCAACACTGAAGCTTTCTTT | CASSLGAGGGNTEAFF
TRBJ1-6 | few | NA | TRBV7-2 | TGTGCCAGCAGCTTTGGCCGGGGTAATTCACCCCTCCACTTT | CASSFGRGNSPLHF
TRBJ2-3 | NA | NA | TRBV2 | TGTGCCAGCAGTGAAGCGCTGAGGACAGATACGCAGTATTTT | CASSEALRTDTQYF
TRBJ1-1 | NA | TRBD1 | TRBV7-9 | TGTGCCAGCAGCCCCAGGGGGCCCAACACTGAAGCTTTCTTT | CASSPRGPNTEAFF
TRBJ2-1 | NA | TRBD1 | TRBV5-1 | TGCGCCAGCAGCTCCGGGACAGCCGAAAGGCGCAACAATGAGCAGTTCTTC | CASSSGTAERRNNEQFF
TRBJ2-3 | NA | NA | TRBV19 | TGTGCCAGTAGTTCCATCCCGACACTCACAGATACGCAGTATTTT | CASSSIPTLTDTQYF
TRBJ2-3 | medium-sized | TRBD2 | TRBV7-6 | TGTGCCAGCAGCTTAGGGGCGGGGGGGCCAGGCACAGATACGCAGTATTTT | CASSLGAGGPGTDTQYF
TRBJ2-3 | NA | NA | TRBV5-1 | TGCGCCAGCAGCCAATTAGCAGATACGCAGTATTTT | CASSQLADTQYF
TRBJ2-2 | NA | NA | TRBV5-1 | TGCGCCAGCAGACCGGGACACCAGACCGGGGAGCTGTTTTTT | CASRPGHQTGELFF
TRBJ2-5 | NA | NA | TRBV6-5 | TGTGCCAGCAGTTACTCTGGGGGCAACCAAGAGACCCAGTACTTC | CASSYSGGNQETQYF
TRBJ2-7 | NA | NA | TRBV7-9 | TGTGCCAGCAGCTTAGCCCCGTCTATTTCCTACGAGCAGTACTTC | CASSLAPSISYEQYF
TRBJ2-5 | NA | NA | TRBV15 | TGTGCCACCCGTCCGAGGGTACGAGAAGAGACCCAGTACTTC | CATRPRVREETQYF
TRBJ2-7 | medium-sized | TRBD2 | TRBV7-8 | TGTGCCAGCAGCTCGCAGCGGGGGGGTAGGGAAGAGCAGTACTTC | CASSSQRGGREEQYF
TRBJ1-5 | NA | NA | TRBV27 | TGTGCCAGCAAGAGCGGGGTTGGGATCCAGCCCCAGCATTTT | CASKSGVGIQPQHF
TRBJ1-2 | NA | NA | TRBV28 | TGTGCCAGCAGATCCTACTATGGCTACACCTTC | CASRSYYGYTF
TRBJ2-2 | once | NA | TRBV7-2 | TGTGCCAGCAGCTTAGTTGGGGCCACCGGGGAGCTGTTTTTT | CASSLVGATGELFF
TRBJ1-1 | NA | NA | TRBV6-2/TRBV6-3 | TGTGCCAGCAGTTACCAGGGTACTTACGTGGGGAACACTGAAGCTTTCTTT | CASSYQGTYVGNTEAFF
TRBJ2-5 | NA | TRBD1 | TRBV30 | TGTGCCTGGAGTGTACACAAGGGGGCAGGGACCCAGTACTTC | CAWSVHKGAGTQYF
TRBJ2-6 | NA | NA | TRBV12-5 | TGTGCTAGTGGAGAACACTCTGGGGCCAACGTCCTGACTTTC | CASGEHSGANVLTF
TRBJ2-7 | NA | TRBD2 | TRBV19 | TGTGCCAGTAGTTCAGGACTAGCGTCCTACGAGCAGTACTTC | CASSSGLASYEQYF
TRBJ1-1 | NA | TRBD1 | TRBV19 | TGTGCCAGTAGTTCGCTACAGGGGATCGGTGAAGCTTTCTTT | CASSSLQGIGEAFF
TRBJ2-1 | NA | TRBD1 | TRBV29-1 | TGCAGCGTTGCAGGTAGGGGACAGGGGGCCTACAATGAGCAGTTCTTC | CSVAGRGQGAYNEQFF
TRBJ2-7 | NA | TRBD1 | TRBV20-1 | TGCAGTGCTAGTAAGGGGACAGGGACCGAGCAGTACTTC | CSASKGTGTEQYF
TRBJ1-1 | once | NA | TRBV5-1 | TGCGCCAGCAGTTTCGACACAAACACTGAAGCTTTCTTT | CASSFDTNTEAFF
TRBJ1-2 | NA | TRBD1 | TRBV7-2 | TGTGCCAGCAGCTTTTCCCGGACAGGGGCTGGGGGCTACACCTTC | CASSFSRTGAGGYTF
TRBJ1-2 | NA | TRBD1 | TRBV6-5 | TGTGCCAACAGTTACCTGGACAGGAGTAACTATGGCTACACCTTC | CANSYLDRSNYGYTF
TRBJ2-2 | NA | NA | TRBV12-3/TRBV12-4 | TGTGCCAGCAGTTCTACCCCCCCCGGGGAGCTGTTTTTT | CASSSTPPGELFF
TRBJ1-1 | NA | NA | TRBV18 | TGTGCCAGCTCACCGCAAGCTAACCCGAACACTGAAGCTTTCTTT | CASSPQANPNTEAFF
TRBJ2-3 | NA | NA | TRBV28 | TGTGCCAGCCTGACTAGCACAGATACGCAGTATTTT | CASLTSTDTQYF
TRBJ2-7 | NA | NA | TRBV11-2 | TGTGCCAGCAGTTCCAGTCGGGTCACGGGCGAGCAGTACTTC | CASSSSRVTGEQYF
TRBJ2-3 | NA | NA | TRBV2 | TGTGCCAGCAGCGTACTCATTCGCACAGATACGCAGTATTTT | CASSVLIRTDTQYF
TRBJ1-1 | NA | TRBD1 | TRBV5-1 | TGCGCCAGCAGACCCGGGACAGGGGGCACTGAAGCTTTCTTT | CASRPGTGGTEAFF
TRBJ1-5 | NA | TRBD1 | TRBV6-6 | TGTGCCAGCAGTCAGACAGGGTTCAGCAATCAGCCCCAGCATTTT | CASSQTGFSNQPQHF
TRBJ2-3 | NA | NA | TRBV6-2/TRBV6-3 | TGTGCCAGCAGTTACAATCCAGGCACAGATACGCAGTATTTT | CASSYNPGTDTQYF
TRBJ2-5 | NA | TRBD1 | TRBV29-1 | TGCAGCGCCTTGGGGTCGGGACAGCCTAATTCAGAGACCCAGTACTTC | CSALGSGQPNSETQYF